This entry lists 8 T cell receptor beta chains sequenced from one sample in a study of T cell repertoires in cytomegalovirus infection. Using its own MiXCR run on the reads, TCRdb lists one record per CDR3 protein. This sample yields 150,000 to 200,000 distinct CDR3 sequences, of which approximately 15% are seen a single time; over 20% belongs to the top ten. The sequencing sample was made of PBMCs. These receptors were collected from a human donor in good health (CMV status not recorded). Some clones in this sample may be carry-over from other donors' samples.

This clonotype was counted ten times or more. CDR3 sequence reads: CASSPPRDYGTDTQYF. CDR3 nucleotide sequence: TGTGCCAGCAGCCCACCTCGGGACTACGGCACAGATACGCAGTATTTT. The V and J genes are TRBV7-9 and TRBJ2-3, with TRBD2 matching 7 bases. The length of the CDR3 is 16 residues. CDR1 and CDR2 (germline): SEHNR, FQNEAQ (reference sequence). Unmatched junction bases numbered 9, after V lost 5 bases and J lost 1 base. Looking up the rest from reference TRBV7-9 and TRBJ2-3 gives the full variable domain: DTGVSQNPRHKITKRGQNVTFRCDPISEHNRLYWYRQTLGQGPEFLTYFQNEAQLEKSRLLSDRFSAERPKGSFSTLEIQRTEQGDSAMYLCASSPPRDYGTDTQYFGPGTRLTVL.

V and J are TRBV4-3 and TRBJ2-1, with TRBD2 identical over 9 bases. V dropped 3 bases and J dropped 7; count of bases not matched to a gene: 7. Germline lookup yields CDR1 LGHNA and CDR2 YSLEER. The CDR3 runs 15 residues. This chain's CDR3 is CASSQREGQKNEQFF. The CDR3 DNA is TGCGCCAGCAGCCAGCGGGAGGGCCAGAAGAATGAGCAGTTCTTC.

CDR3 in DNA: TGTGCCAGCAGCGGGGGACTAGCGGCCCAAGAGACCCAGTACTTC. Translation: CASSGGLAAQETQYF. The genes are TRBV5-4 and TRBJ2-5, with TRBD2 matching 11 bases. Germline loops: CDR1 SGHNT, CDR2 YYREEE (reference sequence). The CDR3 sequence is 15 residues long. V lost 4 bases and J lost 1; bases outside the gene matches: 3.

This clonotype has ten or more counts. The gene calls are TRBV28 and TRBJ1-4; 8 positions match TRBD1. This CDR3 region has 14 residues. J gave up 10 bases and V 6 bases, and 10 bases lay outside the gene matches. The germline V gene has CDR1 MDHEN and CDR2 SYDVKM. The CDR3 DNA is TGTGCCAGCAGACAGACAGGGGTGGGAGCAAAACTGTTTTTT. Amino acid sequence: CASRQTGVGAKLFF.

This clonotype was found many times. The CDR3 region is CASSLSRANTEAFF. The CDR3 bases are TGTGCCAGCAGCTTATCACGGGCGAACACTGAAGCTTTCTTT. The chain employs TRBV7-3 and TRBJ1-1, with no clear D. The ends were cut back, 2 bases at V and 1 base at J, with 8 bases in the middle. Germline lookup yields CDR1 SGHTA and CDR2 FQGTGA. The CDR3 extends over 14 amino acids.

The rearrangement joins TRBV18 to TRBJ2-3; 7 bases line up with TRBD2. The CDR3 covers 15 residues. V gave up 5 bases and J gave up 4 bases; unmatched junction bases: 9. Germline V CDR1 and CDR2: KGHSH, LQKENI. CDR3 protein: CASSYSGPVSDTQYF. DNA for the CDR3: TGTGCCAGCTCATATAGCGGGCCGGTTTCAGATACGCAGTATTTT. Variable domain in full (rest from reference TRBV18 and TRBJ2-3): NAGVMQNPRHLVRRRGQEARLRCSPMKGHSHVYWYRQLPEEGLKFMVYLQKENIIDESGMPKERFSAEFPKEGPSILRIQQVVRGDSAAYFCASSYSGPVSDTQYFGPGTRLTVL.

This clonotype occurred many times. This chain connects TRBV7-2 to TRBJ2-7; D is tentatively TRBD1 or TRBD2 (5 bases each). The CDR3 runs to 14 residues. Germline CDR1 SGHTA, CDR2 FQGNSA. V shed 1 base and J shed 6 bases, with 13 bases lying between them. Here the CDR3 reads CASSLDLGRSEQYF. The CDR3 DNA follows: TGTGCCAGCAGCTTAGACCTGGGACGGAGCGAGCAGTACTTC.

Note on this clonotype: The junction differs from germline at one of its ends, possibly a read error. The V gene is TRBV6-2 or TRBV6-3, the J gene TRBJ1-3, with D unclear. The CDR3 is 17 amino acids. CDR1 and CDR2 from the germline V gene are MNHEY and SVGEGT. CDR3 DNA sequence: TGTGCCCGCAGTTACTCGGGCCGGATTGTAACTGGAAACACCATATATTTT. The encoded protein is CARSYSGRIVTGNTIYF.